Shown below are 4 T cell receptor beta chains from a single sample sequenced in a study of T-cell memory formation after mild COVID-19. TCRdb re-analysed the 5' RACE reads in MiXCR, keeping a single row per CDR3 protein. The repertoire holds around 60,000 distinct CDR3 sequences, with around a tenth as singletons. Sequencing input: PBMCs or a T cell subset sorted from them (not recorded which). The receptors derive from a man aged 18-30 years who had mild COVID-19 (a few samples of this study predate the infection). Cell type and time point are not known.

This clonotype appeared many times. This sequence joins TRBV7-2 and TRBJ2-2, with D perhaps TRBD2 (5 bases). The CDR3 covers 14 residues. Germline values: CDR1 SGHTA, CDR2 FQGNSA. V lost 5 bases to trimming and J lost 3 bases, with 10 bases between them. The CDR3 protein is CASSRTPYTGELFF. Here the CDR3 DNA reads TGTGCCAGCAGCCGGACTCCATACACCGGGGAGCTGTTTTTT.

This clonotype was counted between two and nine times. The chain joins TRBV5-6 to TRBJ2-3; D ambiguous. V lost 3 bases to trimming and J lost 3 bases, with 5 bases between them. The CDR3 is 12 amino acids. Germline CDR1 and CDR2: SGHDT and YYEEEE. DNA of the CDR3: TGTGCCAGCAGCTGGGATACAGATACGCAGTATTTT. Translated, it gives CASSWDTDTQYF. Looking up the rest from reference TRBV5-6 and TRBJ2-3 gives the full variable domain: DAGVTQSPTHLIKTRGQQVTLRCSPKSGHDTVSWYQQALGQGPQFIFQYYEEEERQRGNFPDRFSGHQFPNYSSELNVNALLLGDSALYLCASSWDTDTQYFGPGTRLTVL.

Remarks on this clonotype: This may arise from a read error, as a much more abundant clone is one base away. V is TRBV14 and J is TRBJ2-1; D is unresolved. The end of the DNA aligns better with TRBJ2-7, so the J call may be wrong. CDR1 and CDR2 (germline): SGHDN, FVKESK. The CDR3 is 14 residues long. CDR3 coding DNA: TGTGCCAGCAGCCAAGACGTTGGTTACAATGAGCAGTACTTC. Protein product: CASSQDVGYNEQYF.

This clonotype was counted a few times. The rearrangement links TRBV6-6 to TRBJ2-1, with a weak D call TRBD2 (6 bases). The CDR3 runs 16 residues. Germline V CDR1 and CDR2: MNHNY, SVGAGI (reference sequence). V was clipped by 0 bases and J by 8 bases, with 17 bases between them. CDR3 sequence: CASSYSNAGLGDEQFF. In DNA, the CDR3 is TGTGCCAGCAGTTACTCGAATGCGGGGCTAGGCGATGAGCAGTTCTTC.